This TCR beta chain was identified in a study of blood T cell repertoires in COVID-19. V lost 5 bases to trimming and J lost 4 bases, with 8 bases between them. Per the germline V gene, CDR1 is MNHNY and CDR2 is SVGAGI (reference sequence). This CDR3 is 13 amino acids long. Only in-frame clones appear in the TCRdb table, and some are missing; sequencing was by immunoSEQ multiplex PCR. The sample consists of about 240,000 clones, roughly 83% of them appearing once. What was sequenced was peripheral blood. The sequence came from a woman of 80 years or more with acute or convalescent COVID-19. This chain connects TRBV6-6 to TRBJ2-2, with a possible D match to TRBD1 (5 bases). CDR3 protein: CASSGAITGELFF. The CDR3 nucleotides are TGTGCCAGCAGTGGGGCGATCACCGGGGAGCTGTTTTTT.